This T cell receptor (beta chain) was sequenced in a study of cytomegalovirus exposure and HLA in healthy donors. With regard to this clone: At one boundary the junction diverges from the germline segment, which might be a read error. Additional DNA sequences in this sample encode the identical CDR3.

There are 15 residues in the CDR3. Germline CDR1 reads MNHEY; CDR2 reads SVGAGI. In the PCR, 60 Vbeta and 13 Jbeta primers were used. The protocol was immunoSEQ multiplex PCR, while the TCRdb copy is restricted to in-frame clones and leaves out a portion. The table records roughly 120,000 clones, around two thirds of them present only once. The rearrangement links TRBV6-5 to TRBJ1-3, with D tentatively TRBD1 (6 bases). The clonotype was recovered from a woman in her thirties or forties in good health and CMV-seropositive. The sequenced material came from PBMCs. The DNA of the CDR3 is TGTGCTAGCAGCCTGGACAGATTCTCTGGAAACACCATATATTTT. It specifies CASSLDRFSGNTIYF.